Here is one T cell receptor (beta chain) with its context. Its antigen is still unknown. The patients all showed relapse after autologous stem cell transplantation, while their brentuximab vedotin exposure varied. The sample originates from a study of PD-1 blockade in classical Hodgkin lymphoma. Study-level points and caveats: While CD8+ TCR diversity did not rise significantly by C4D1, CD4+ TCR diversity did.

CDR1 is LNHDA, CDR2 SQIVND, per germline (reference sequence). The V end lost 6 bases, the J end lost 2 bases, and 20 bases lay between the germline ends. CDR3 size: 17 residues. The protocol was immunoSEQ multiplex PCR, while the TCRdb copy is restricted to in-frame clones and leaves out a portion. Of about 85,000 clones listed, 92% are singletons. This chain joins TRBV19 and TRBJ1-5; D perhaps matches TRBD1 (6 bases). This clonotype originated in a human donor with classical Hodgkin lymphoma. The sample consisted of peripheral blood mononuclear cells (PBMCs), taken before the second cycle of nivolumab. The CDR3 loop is CASRTRAGEMGNQPQHF. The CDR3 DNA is TGTGCCAGTAGGACAAGAGCAGGGGAAATGGGCAATCAGCCCCAGCATTTT.